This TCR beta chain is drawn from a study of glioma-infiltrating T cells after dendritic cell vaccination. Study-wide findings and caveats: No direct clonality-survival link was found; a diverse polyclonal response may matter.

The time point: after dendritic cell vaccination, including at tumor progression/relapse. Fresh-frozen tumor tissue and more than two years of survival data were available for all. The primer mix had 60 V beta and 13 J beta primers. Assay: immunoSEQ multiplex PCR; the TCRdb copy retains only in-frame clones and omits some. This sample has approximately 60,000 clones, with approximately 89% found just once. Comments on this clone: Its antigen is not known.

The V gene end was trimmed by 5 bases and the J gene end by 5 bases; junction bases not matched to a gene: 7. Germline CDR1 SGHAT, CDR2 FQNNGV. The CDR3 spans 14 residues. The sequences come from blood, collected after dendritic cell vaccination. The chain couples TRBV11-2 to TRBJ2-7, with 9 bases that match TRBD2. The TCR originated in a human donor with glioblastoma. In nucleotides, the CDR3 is TGTGCCAGCAGCCCCTCGGGACTAGCTAACGAGCAGTACTTC. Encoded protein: CASSPSGLANEQYF.